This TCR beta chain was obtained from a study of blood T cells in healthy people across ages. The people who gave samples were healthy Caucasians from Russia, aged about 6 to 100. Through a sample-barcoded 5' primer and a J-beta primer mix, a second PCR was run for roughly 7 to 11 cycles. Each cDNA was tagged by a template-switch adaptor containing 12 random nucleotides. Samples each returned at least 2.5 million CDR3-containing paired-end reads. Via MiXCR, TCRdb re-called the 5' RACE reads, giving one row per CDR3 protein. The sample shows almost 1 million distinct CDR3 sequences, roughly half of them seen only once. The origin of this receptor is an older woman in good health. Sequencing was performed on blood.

The CDR3 nucleotides read TGTGCCAGCAGCCATCCCGGAGGAGGGAACACTGAAGCTTTCTTT. Its translation: CASSHPGGGNTEAFF. The chain couples TRBV3-1 to TRBJ1-1; D is unclear. Trimming shortened V by 3 bases and J by 1 base, and 12 bases separated the two germline ends. CDR1 and CDR2 from the germline V gene are LGHDT and YNNKEL (reference sequence). The CDR3 is 15 amino acids. The full variable domain, its missing parts supplied by reference TRBV3-1 and TRBJ1-1, is DTAVSQTPKYLVTQMGNDKSIKCEQNLGHDTMYWYKQDSKKFLKIMFSYNNKELIINETVPNRFSPKSPDKAHLNLHINSLELGDSAVYFCASSHPGGGNTEAFFGQGTRLTVV.